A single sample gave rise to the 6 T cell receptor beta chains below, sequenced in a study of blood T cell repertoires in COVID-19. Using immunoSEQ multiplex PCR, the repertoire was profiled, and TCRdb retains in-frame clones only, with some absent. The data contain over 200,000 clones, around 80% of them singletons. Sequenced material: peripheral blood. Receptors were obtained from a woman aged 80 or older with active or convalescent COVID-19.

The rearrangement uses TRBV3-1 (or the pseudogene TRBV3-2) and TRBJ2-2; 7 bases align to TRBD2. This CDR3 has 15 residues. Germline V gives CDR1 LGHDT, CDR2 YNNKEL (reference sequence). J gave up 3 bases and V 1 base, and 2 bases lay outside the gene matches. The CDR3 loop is CASSQGGGDTGELFF. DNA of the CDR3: TGTGCCAGCAGCCAAGGTGGGGGGGACACCGGGGAGCTGTTTTTT.

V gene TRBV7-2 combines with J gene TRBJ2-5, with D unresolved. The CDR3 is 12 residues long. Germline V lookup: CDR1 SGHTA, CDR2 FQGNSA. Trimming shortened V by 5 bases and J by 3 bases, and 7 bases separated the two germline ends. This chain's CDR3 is CASSMYKETQYF. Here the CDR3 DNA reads TGTGCCAGCAGCATGTATAAAGAGACCCAGTACTTC. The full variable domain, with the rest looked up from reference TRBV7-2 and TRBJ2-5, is GAGVSQSPSNKVTEKGKDVELRCDPISGHTALYWYRQSLGQGLEFLIYFQGNSAPDKSGLPSDRFSAERTGGSVSTLTIQRTQQEDSAVYLCASSMYKETQYFGPGTRLLVL.

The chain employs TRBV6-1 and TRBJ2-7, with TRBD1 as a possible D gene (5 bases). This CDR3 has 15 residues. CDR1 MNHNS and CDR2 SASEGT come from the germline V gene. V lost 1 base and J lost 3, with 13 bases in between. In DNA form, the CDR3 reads TGTGCCAGCAGTGAAGAGGCAGGGTTAAACTACGAGCAGTACTTC. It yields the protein CASSEEAGLNYEQYF.

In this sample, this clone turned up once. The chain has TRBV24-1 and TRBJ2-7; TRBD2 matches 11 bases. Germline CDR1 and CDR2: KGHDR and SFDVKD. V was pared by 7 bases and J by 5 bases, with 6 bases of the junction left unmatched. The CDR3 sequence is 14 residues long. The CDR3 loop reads CATSQTSGAHEQYF. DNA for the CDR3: TGTGCCACCAGCCAGACTAGCGGGGCCCACGAGCAGTACTTC.

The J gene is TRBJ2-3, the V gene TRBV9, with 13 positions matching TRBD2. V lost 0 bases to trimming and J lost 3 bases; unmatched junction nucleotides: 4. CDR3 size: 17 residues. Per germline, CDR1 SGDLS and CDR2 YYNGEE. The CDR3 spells CASSVGTSGRATDTQYF. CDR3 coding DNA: TGTGCCAGCAGCGTAGGAACTAGCGGGAGGGCTACAGATACGCAGTATTTT.

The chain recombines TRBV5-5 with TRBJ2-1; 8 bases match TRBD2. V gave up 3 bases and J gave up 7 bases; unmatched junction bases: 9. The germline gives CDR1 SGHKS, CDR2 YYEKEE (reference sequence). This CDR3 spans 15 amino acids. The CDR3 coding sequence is TGTGCCAGCAGCTCGATAGCGGGAAGTAGGAATGAGCAGTTCTTC. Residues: CASSSIAGSRNEQFF.